This TCR beta chain was retrieved from a study of Ad26.COV2.S vaccination and SARS-CoV-2 variants. In the study overall: In the COV1001 trial, the donor was in the Ad26.COV2.S arm.

Study conclusions and caveats: Marked by substantial breadth, spike-specific CD8+ and CD4+ T cell responses were reportedly seen after vaccination.

The germline gives CDR1 MNHEY, CDR2 SVGAGI. V lost 0 bases and J 3 bases, leaving 11 bases between the germline ends. This CDR3 comprises 15 residues. The treatment: about 20 received Ad26.COV2.S at low or high dose, single or two shots; five or six received placebo; per-sample allocation not given. Following the first vaccine or placebo injection, samples were taken on day 63. An Ad26 vector that expressed Wuhan-strain SARS-CoV-2 spike constituted the vaccine. This clone came up a few times. Its antigen remains unknown. Clones were sequenced by immunoSEQ multiplex PCR, and TCRdb holds only the in-frame ones, with some missing. The table shows about 450,000 clones, with 89% occurring only once.

The source material was peripheral blood, sampled in a trial of Ad26.COV2.S vaccine versus placebo. This TCR was sampled from a person aged 18-65 years who received the Ad26.COV2.S COVID-19 vaccine or a placebo. The chain combines TRBV6-5 with TRBJ2-5; D call uncertain. The CDR3 DNA sequence: TGTGCCAGCAGTTACTCTTGGGCAGTTAAAGAGACCCAGTACTTC. It encodes CASSYSWAVKETQYF.